This record covers a single T cell receptor beta chain. These data originate in a study of blood T cell repertoires in COVID-19. Study-wide context: Samples of COVID-19 (acute and convalescent) were obtained from the United States, Italy and Spain. Sources were T cells, B-cell-depleted T cells, or PBMCs; the material itself was cDNA or gDNA.

Germline CDR1 and CDR2: SQVTM and ANQGSEA. V lost 5 bases, J lost 2 bases, and 15 bases lay in between. The CDR3 consists of 14 residues. In the study's own analysis: The assay estimated nucleated cells by amplifying reference gene primers. The data were produced by immunoSEQ multiplex PCR, yet TCRdb's version contains in-frame clones alone and is incomplete. V, J and clone size are taken as reported in that table, and D and trimming were inferred from the DNA itself. The profile shows around 63,000 clones, 81% of them singletons. Input material: peripheral blood. The clonotype originates from a woman of 80 years or more with active or convalescent COVID-19. The chain uses TRBV29-1 and TRBJ1-2, with D maybe TRBD1 (5 bases). CDR3 coding DNA: TGCAGCGTTTTACTGGGGCACAGCAACTATGGCTACACCTTC. This translates into CSVLLGHSNYGYTF.